What follows are 18 T cell receptor beta chains derived from one specimen sequenced in a study of brain T cells in children with intractable seizures. Repertoires were generated with immunoSEQ multiplex PCR, while TCRdb's copy carries only in-frame clones and drops some. The table includes 80,000 or so clones, 93% detected once. Sequenced material: peripheral blood, taken at surgery. These receptors all come from a boy in the first two years of life with tuberous sclerosis and intractable seizures.

The chain uses TRBV5-6 and TRBJ2-2; D unresolved. The V end was cut by 1 base, the J end by 6 bases, with 13 bases between. The CDR3 runs to 15 residues. The V gene's germline CDR1 is SGHDT and CDR2 YYEEEE. Here the CDR3 DNA reads TGTGCCAGCAGCTTGAGCTTGTGGGGTGCCGGGGAGCTGTTTTTT. Protein: CASSLSLWGAGELFF.

V usage is TRBV2 and J usage is TRBJ1-5, with unresolved D. CDR3 size: 16 residues. V lost 3 bases and J lost 5, with 17 bases in between. From germline, CDR1 is SNHLY and CDR2 FYNNEI. DNA of the CDR3: TGTGCCAGCAGTGAGATCGGGATTTCCGGTTATCAGCCCCAGCATTTT. Translation gives CASSEIGISGYQPQHF.

The chain recombines TRBV12-3 or TRBV12-4 with TRBJ2-3, with D unresolved. The V end was cut by 3 bases, the J end by 2 bases, with 6 bases between. The CDR3 consists of 13 residues. The CDR3 coding sequence is TGTGCCAGCAGTTTGGTTGCCACAGATACGCAGTATTTT. Its translation: CASSLVATDTQYF.

The chain is built from TRBV9 and TRBJ2-3, with 12 bases lining up with TRBD2. Germline V lookup: CDR1 SGDLS, CDR2 YYNGEE. The CDR3 runs 16 residues. V lost 6 bases, J lost 8 bases, and 13 bases stayed unmatched. The DNA of the CDR3 is TGTGCCAGCACCAGTATGACTAGCGGGGGCTACGGTACGCAGTATTTT. The encoded protein is CASTSMTSGGYGTQYF.

This sequence joins TRBV11-2 and TRBJ1-2; no clear D. The CDR3 runs to 13 residues. V gave up 2 bases and J gave up 6 bases, with 10 bases separating them. Germline CDR1 SGHAT, CDR2 FQNNGV. Written as DNA, the CDR3 is TGTGCCAGCAGCTTATTGGCGGGCAATGGCTACACCTTC. Translation: CASSLLAGNGYTF.

The chain has TRBV7-8 and TRBJ2-7; 12 bases fit TRBD2. Trimming at V came to 5 bases and at J to 7 bases, leaving 12 bases not matched to a gene. This CDR3 region has 16 residues. Germline CDR1 is SGHVS and CDR2 is FQNEAQ. The CDR3 bases are TGTGCCAGCAGCCTATGGACTAGCGGGACCCCTGGTGAGCAGTACTTC. Protein: CASSLWTSGTPGEQYF. The full variable domain, its missing parts supplied by reference TRBV7-8 and TRBJ2-7, is GAGVSQSPRYKVAKRGQDVALRCDPISGHVSLFWYQQALGQGPEFLTYFQNEAQLDKSGLPSDRFFAERPEGSVSTLKIQRTQQEDSAVYLCASSLWTSGTPGEQYFGPGTRLTVT.

The chain combines TRBV18 with TRBJ1-2; 11 positions match TRBD1. The trim removed 3 bases at V and 6 bases at J, leaving 3 bases unmatched. Germline-derived CDR1 and CDR2 are KGHSH and LQKENI. The CDR3 contains 14 residues. CDR3 loop: CASSPWTGGDGYTF. The CDR3, as DNA: TGTGCCAGCTCACCGTGGACAGGGGGCGATGGCTACACCTTC.

This clone was recorded once. The chain links TRBV6-5 to TRBJ2-7, with 8 positions matching TRBD1. Unmatched junction bases numbered 10, after V lost 6 bases and J lost 3 bases. This CDR3 has 15 amino acids. Germline V gene data show CDR1 as MNHEY and CDR2 as SVGAGI. The CDR3 loop is CASSRFQGAGYEQYF. CDR3 DNA: TGTGCCAGCAGCCGTTTTCAGGGGGCTGGCTACGAGCAGTACTTC.

This sequence joins TRBV30 and TRBJ2-1, with a weak D call TRBD2 (6 bases). There are 14 residues in the CDR3. V lost 2 bases, J lost 4 bases, and 12 bases lay in between. Germline V gene data show CDR1 as GTSNPN and CDR2 as SVGIG (reference sequence). The CDR3 spells CAWSYGSGYNEQFF. In nucleotides, the CDR3 is TGTGCCTGGAGTTATGGTAGCGGATACAATGAGCAGTTCTTC.

The chain joins TRBV6-2 or TRBV6-3 to TRBJ1-5; D is possibly TRBD1 (6 bases). Germline lookup yields CDR1 MNHEY and CDR2 SVGEGT. The V end lost 5 bases, the J end lost 2 bases, and 16 bases lay between the germline ends. The CDR3 sequence is 16 residues long. This CDR3 reads CASSGGASMGNQPQHF. The CDR3 region has the DNA TGTGCCAGCAGTGGGGGCGCGTCAATGGGCAATCAGCCCCAGCATTTT.

The sample holds one count of this clone. CDR3 sequence reads: CASSGFDTQYF. CDR3 in DNA: TGCGCCAGCAGTGGATTCGATACGCAGTATTTT. The chain links TRBV5-1 to TRBJ2-3; D remains ambiguous. V gave up 5 bases and J gave up 6 bases, with 7 bases separating them. The CDR3 runs to 11 residues. Germline CDR1 is SGHRS and CDR2 is YFSETQ.

CDR3 nucleotide sequence: TGCGCCAGCAGCCTTTCACCCGCAAGGACTAGCGGGGCCTACGAGCAGTACTTC. This encodes CASSLSPARTSGAYEQYF. V gene TRBV4-1 combines with J gene TRBJ2-7; TRBD2 agrees at 12 bases. V shed 4 bases, J shed 2 bases, and the junction held 12 bases outside the gene matches. The CDR3 length is 18 residues. Germline loops: CDR1 MGHRA, CDR2 YSYEKL.

The CDR3 DNA follows: TGTGCCAGCAGCTTAGGGCAGGGGGCGAATTCACCCCTCCACTTT. Translation: CASSLGQGANSPLHF. The chain recombines TRBV11-3 with TRBJ1-6, with TRBD1 matching 8 bases. Germline CDR1 is SGHNT and CDR2 is YENEEA. The CDR3 sequence is 15 residues long. V lost 1 base and J lost 7; bases outside the gene matches: 3.

The chain links TRBV11-2 to TRBJ2-5; 8 bases match TRBD2. Trimming removed 1 base from V and 1 base from J; junction bases left unmatched: 5. CDR1 SGHAT and CDR2 FQNNGV come from the germline V gene. This CDR3 comprises 16 residues. Here the CDR3 reads CASSLGGLGPQETQYF. CDR3 coding DNA: TGTGCCAGCAGCTTAGGGGGACTAGGGCCCCAAGAGACCCAGTACTTC.

V usage is TRBV12-3 or TRBV12-4 and J usage is TRBJ1-3; D perhaps matches TRBD1 (5 bases). The CDR3 consists of 13 residues. V was trimmed by 11 bases and J by 0 bases, leaving 11 bases between them. CDR3 residues: CASKQVSGNTIYF. DNA for the CDR3: TGTGCCTCCAAACAGGTCTCTGGAAACACCATATATTTT.

This clone was seen only once. This chain connects TRBV2 to TRBJ2-1; D might be TRBD1 or TRBD2, each matching 6 bases. The CDR3 sequence is 14 residues long. The V gene lost 9 bases and the J gene lost 9 bases, with 21 bases spanning the gap. Germline-derived CDR1 and CDR2 are SNHLY and FYNNEI. CDR3 sequence (DNA): TGTGCCAGATCTAAAAGAGGGGGACTGAGTGAGCAGTTCTTC. Protein sequence: CARSKRGGLSEQFF.

The gene calls are TRBV6-5 and TRBJ2-7; no reliable D call. There are 16 residues in the CDR3. V dropped 0 bases and J dropped 0 bases, with 12 bases sitting between them. The germline V gene encodes CDR1 MNHEY and CDR2 SVGAGI. The CDR3 sequence: CASSYSISANSYEQYF. The CDR3 DNA sequence: TGTGCCAGCAGTTACTCGATCTCAGCGAACTCCTACGAGCAGTACTTC.

This sequence joins TRBV5-4 and TRBJ2-7; the match to TRBD2 covers 8 bases. The CDR3 is made up of 13 amino acids. Losses at the gene ends were 3 bases for V and 7 bases for J; bases not matched to a gene: 6. Germline assignment: CDR1 SGHNT and CDR2 YYREEE (reference sequence). The CDR3, as DNA: TGTGCCAGCAGCTCGCCGGGAGGGCGGGAGCAGTACTTC. This codes for CASSSPGGREQYF.